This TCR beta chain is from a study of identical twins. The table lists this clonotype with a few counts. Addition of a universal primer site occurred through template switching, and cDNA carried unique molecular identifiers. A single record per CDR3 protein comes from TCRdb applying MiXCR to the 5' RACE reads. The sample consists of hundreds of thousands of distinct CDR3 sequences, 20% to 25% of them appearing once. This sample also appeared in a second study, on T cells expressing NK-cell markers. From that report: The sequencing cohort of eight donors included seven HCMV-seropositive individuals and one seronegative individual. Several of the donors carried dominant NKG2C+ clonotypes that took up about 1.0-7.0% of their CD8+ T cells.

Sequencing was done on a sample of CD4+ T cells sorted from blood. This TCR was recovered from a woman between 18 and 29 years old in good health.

CDR3 bases: TGCAGTGCTAGAGATATTGGCAGGGGCTCCTACAATGAGCAGTTCTTC. This sequence encodes CSARDIGRGSYNEQFF. V gene TRBV20-1 combines with J gene TRBJ2-1, with a possible D match to TRBD1 (6 bases). The germline gives CDR1 DFQATT, CDR2 SNEGSKA (reference sequence). V dropped 0 bases and J dropped 0 bases, with 12 bases sitting between them. The CDR3 contains 16 residues.